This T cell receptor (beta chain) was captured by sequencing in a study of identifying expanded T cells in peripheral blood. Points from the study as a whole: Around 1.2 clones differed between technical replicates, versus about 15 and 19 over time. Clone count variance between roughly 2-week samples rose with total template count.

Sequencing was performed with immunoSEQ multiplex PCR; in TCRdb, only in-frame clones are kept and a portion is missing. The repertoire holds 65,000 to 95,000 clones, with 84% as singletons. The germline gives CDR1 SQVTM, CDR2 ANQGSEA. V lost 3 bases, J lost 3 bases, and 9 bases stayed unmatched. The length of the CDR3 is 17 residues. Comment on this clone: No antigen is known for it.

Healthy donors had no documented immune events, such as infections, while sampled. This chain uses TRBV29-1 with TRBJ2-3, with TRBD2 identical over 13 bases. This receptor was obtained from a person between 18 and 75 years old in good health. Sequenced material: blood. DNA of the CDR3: TGCAGCGTTGACCCCTTGGGGGGACTAGCGGGGACAGATACGCAGTATTTT. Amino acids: CSVDPLGGLAGTDTQYF.